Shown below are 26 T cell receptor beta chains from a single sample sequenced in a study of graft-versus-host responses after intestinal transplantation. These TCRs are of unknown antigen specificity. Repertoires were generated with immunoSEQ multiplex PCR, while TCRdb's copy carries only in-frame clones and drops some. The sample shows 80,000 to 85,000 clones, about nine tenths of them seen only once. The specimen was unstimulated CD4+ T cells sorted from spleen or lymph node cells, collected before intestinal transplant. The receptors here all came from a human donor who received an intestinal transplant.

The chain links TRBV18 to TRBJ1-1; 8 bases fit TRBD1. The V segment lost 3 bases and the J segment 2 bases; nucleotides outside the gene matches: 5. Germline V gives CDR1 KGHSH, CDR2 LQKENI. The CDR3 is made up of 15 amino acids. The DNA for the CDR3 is TGTGCCAGCTCACCTTCCAGGGGGCGAAACACTGAAGCTTTCTTT. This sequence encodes CASSPSRGRNTEAFF. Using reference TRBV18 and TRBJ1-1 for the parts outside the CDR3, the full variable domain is NAGVMQNPRHLVRRRGQEARLRCSPMKGHSHVYWYRQLPEEGLKFMVYLQKENIIDESGMPKERFSAEFPKEGPSILRIQQVVRGDSAAYFCASSPSRGRNTEAFFGQGTRLTVV.

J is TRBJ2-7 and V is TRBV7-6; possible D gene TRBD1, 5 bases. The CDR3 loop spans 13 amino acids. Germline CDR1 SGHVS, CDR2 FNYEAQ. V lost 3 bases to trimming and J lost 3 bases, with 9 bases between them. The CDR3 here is CASSFKQDYEQYF. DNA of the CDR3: TGTGCCAGCAGCTTCAAACAGGACTACGAGCAGTACTTC.

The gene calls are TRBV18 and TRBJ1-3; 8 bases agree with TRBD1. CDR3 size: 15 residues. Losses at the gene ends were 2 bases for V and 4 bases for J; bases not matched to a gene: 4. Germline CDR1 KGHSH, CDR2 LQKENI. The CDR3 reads CASSPGGTGGNTIYF. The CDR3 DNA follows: TGTGCCAGCTCACCAGGGGGGACAGGAGGAAACACCATATATTTT.

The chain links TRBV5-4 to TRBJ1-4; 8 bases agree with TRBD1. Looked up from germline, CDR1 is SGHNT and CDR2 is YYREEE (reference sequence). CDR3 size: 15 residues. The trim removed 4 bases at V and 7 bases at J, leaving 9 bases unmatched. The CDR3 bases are TGTGCCAGCAGCCCGGCCCCAGGGGGCACTGAAAAACTGTTTTTT. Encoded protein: CASSPAPGGTEKLFF.

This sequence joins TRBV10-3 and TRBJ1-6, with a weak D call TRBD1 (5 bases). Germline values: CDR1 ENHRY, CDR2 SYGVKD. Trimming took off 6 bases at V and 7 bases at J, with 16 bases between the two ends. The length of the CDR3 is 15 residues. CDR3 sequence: CAIRPGPRENSPLHF. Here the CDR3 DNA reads TGTGCCATCAGACCAGGGCCGCGTGAGAATTCACCCCTCCACTTT.

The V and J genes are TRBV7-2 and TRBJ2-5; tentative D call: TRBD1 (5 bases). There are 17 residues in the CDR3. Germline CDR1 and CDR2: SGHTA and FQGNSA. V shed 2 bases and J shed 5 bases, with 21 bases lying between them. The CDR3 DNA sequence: TGTGCCAGCAGCTTATCAGCCAGGGCCGTGGCTACGGAGACCCAGTACTTC. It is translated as CASSLSARAVATETQYF.

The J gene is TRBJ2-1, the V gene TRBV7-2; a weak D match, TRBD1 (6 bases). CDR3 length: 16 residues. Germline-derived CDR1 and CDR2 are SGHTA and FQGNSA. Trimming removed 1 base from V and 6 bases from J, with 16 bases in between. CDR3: CASSLGPPQTGNEQFF. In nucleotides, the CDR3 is TGTGCCAGCAGCTTAGGCCCCCCCCAGACAGGCAATGAGCAGTTCTTC.

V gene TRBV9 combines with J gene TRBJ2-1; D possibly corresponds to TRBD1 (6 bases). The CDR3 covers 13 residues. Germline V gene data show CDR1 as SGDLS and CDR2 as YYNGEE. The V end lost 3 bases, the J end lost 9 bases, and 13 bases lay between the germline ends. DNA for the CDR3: TGTGCCAGCAGCGAATACAGGGAAACTGAGCAGTTCTTC. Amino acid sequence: CASSEYRETEQFF.

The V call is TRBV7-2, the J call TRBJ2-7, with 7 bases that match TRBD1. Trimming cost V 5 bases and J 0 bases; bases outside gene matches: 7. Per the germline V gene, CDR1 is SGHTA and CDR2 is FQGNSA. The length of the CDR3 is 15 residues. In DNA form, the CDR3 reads TGTGCCAGCAGCACTACAGGGGATTCCTCCTACGAGCAGTACTTC. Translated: CASSTTGDSSYEQYF.

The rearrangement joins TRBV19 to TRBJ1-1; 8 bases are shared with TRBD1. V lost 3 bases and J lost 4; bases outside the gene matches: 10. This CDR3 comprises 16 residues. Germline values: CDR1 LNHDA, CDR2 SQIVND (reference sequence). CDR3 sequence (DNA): TGTGCCAGTAGTATCCGCAGGGGGCATAGGGGCACTGAAGCTTTCTTT. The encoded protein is CASSIRRGHRGTEAFF.

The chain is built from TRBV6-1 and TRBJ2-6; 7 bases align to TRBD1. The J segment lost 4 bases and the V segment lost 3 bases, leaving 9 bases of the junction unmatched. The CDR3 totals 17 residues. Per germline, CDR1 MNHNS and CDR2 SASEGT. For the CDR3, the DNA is TGTGCCAGCAGTGAGAGGACAGGCCCCGGGGGGGCCAACGTCCTGACTTTC. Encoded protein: CASSERTGPGGANVLTF.

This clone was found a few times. The CDR3 spells CAISDSYTEQYF. DNA for the CDR3: TGTGCCATCTCAGACAGTTATACCGAGCAGTACTTC. The V gene is TRBV10-3, the J gene TRBJ2-7, with a possible D match to TRBD1 (5 bases). V dropped 8 bases and J dropped 6 bases, with 14 bases sitting between them. The CDR3 sequence is 12 residues long. The germline V gene has CDR1 ENHRY and CDR2 SYGVKD.

The CDR3 coding sequence is TGTGCCAGCAGTTTAGCGCCGGGACAGGGAGGTCCGCACACTGAAGCTTTCTTT. It translates to CASSLAPGQGGPHTEAFF. The genes are TRBV28 and TRBJ1-1; the match to TRBD1 covers 9 bases. The CDR3 length is 18 residues. Germline CDR1 reads MDHEN; CDR2 reads SYDVKM. Losses at the gene ends were 2 bases for V and 3 bases for J; bases not matched to a gene: 13.

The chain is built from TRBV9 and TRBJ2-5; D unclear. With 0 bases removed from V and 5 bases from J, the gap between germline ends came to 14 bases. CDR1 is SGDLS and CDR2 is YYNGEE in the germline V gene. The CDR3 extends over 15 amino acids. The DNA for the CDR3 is TGTGCCAGCAGCGTAGACTACTCGGGTACTGAGACCCAGTACTTC. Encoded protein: CASSVDYSGTETQYF.

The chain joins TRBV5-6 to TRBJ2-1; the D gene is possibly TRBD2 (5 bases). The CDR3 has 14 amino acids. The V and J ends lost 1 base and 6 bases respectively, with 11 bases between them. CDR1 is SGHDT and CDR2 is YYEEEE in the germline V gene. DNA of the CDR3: TGTGCCAGCAGCTTGCGGGGTCCAGGCAATGAGCAGTTCTTC. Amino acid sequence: CASSLRGPGNEQFF.

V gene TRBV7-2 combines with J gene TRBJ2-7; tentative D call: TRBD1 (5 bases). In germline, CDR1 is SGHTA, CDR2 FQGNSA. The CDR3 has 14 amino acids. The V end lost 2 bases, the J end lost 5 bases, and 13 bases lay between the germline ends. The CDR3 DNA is TGTGCCAGCAGCTTATATCCAGGGTCCCACGAGCAGTACTTC. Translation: CASSLYPGSHEQYF.

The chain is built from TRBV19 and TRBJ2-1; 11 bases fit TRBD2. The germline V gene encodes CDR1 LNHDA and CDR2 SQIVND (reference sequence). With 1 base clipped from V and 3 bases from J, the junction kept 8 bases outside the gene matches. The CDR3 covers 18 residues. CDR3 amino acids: CASSIAGSGGANYNEQFF. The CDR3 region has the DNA TGTGCCAGTAGTATAGCCGGTAGCGGGGGGGCCAACTACAATGAGCAGTTCTTC. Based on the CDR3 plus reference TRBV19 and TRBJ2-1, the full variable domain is DGGITQSPKYLFRKEGQNVTLSCEQNLNHDAMYWYRQDPGQGLRLIYYSQIVNDFQKGDIAEGYSVSREKKESFPLTVTSAQKNPTAFYLCASSIAGSGGANYNEQFFGPGTRLTVL.

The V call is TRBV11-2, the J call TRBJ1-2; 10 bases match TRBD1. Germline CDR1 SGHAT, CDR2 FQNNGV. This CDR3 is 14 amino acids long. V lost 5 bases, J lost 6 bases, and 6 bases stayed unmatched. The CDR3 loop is CASSQDRGGDGYTF. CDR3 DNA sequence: TGTGCCAGCAGCCAGGACAGGGGGGGTGATGGCTACACCTTC. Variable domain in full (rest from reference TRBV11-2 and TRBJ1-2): EAGVAQSPRYKIIEKRQSVAFWCNPISGHATLYWYQQILGQGPKLLIQFQNNGVVDDSQLPKDRFSAERLKGVDSTLKIQPAKLEDSAVYLCASSQDRGGDGYTFGSGTRLTVV.

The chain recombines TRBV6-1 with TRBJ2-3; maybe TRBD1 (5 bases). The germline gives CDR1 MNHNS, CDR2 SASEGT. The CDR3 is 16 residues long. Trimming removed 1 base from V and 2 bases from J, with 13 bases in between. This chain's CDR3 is CASSEEGRDSTDTQYF. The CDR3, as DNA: TGTGCCAGCAGTGAAGAGGGCAGGGATTCCACAGATACGCAGTATTTT.

The CDR3 protein is CASSWRGRTEAFF. CDR3 sequence (DNA): TGTGCCAGCAGTTGGCGGGGTCGAACTGAAGCTTTCTTT. The chain joins TRBV6-5 to TRBJ1-1; D unresolved. CDR3 length equals 13 residues. CDR1 and CDR2 (germline): MNHEY, SVGAGI. Trimming removed 4 bases from V and 5 bases from J, with 11 bases in between.

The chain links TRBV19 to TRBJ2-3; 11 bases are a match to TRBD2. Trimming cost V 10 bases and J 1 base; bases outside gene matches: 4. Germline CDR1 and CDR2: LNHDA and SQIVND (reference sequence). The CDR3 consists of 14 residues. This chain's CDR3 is CATTTSGGTDTQYF. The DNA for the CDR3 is TGTGCCACGACGACTAGCGGGGGCACAGATACGCAGTATTTT.

The CDR3 nucleotides read TGTGCCAGCAGCACAGGGATCGGTTCACCCCTCCACTTT. It yields the protein CASSTGIGSPLHF. This chain connects TRBV9 to TRBJ1-6; the D gene is possibly TRBD1 (6 bases). Trimming cost V 4 bases and J 9 bases, with 11 bases left between them. The CDR3 sequence is 13 residues long. Germline CDR1 reads SGDLS; CDR2 reads YYNGEE.

The CDR3 spells CASSVEGRGVENEINTEAFF. The CDR3, as DNA: TGTGCCAGCAGCGTAGAGGGCAGGGGCGTCGAGAATGAAATAAACACTGAAGCTTTCTTT. The chain carries TRBV9 and TRBJ1-1; D might be TRBD1 (6 bases). V was trimmed by 0 bases and J by 2 bases, leaving 26 bases between them. The length of the CDR3 is 20 residues. Germline values: CDR1 SGDLS, CDR2 YYNGEE.

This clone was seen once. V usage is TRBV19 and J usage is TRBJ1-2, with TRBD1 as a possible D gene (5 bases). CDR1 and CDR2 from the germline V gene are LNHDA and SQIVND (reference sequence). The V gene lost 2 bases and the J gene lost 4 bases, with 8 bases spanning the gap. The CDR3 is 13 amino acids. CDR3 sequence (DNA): TGTGCCAGTAGTATAAGCAGGGTCTATGGCTACACCTTC. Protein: CASSISRVYGYTF. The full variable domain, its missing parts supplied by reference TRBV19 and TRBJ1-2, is DGGITQSPKYLFRKEGQNVTLSCEQNLNHDAMYWYRQDPGQGLRLIYYSQIVNDFQKGDIAEGYSVSREKKESFPLTVTSAQKNPTAFYLCASSISRVYGYTFGSGTRLTVV.

The CDR3 DNA follows: TGCAGCGTAGCCGGGACAGGGGGCATTTACGAGCAGTACTTC. Translation gives CSVAGTGGIYEQYF. The chain carries TRBV29-1 and TRBJ2-7; TRBD1 matches 12 bases. The V gene end was trimmed by 6 bases and the J gene end by 4 bases; junction bases not matched to a gene: 7. This CDR3 has 14 residues. Per germline, CDR1 SQVTM and CDR2 ANQGSEA.

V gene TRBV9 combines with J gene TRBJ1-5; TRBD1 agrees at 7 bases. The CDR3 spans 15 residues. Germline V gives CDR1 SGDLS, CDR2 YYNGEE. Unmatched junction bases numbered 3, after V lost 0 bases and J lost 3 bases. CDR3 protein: CASSVGTGDNQPQHF. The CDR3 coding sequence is TGTGCCAGCAGCGTAGGAACAGGGGACAATCAGCCCCAGCATTTT.